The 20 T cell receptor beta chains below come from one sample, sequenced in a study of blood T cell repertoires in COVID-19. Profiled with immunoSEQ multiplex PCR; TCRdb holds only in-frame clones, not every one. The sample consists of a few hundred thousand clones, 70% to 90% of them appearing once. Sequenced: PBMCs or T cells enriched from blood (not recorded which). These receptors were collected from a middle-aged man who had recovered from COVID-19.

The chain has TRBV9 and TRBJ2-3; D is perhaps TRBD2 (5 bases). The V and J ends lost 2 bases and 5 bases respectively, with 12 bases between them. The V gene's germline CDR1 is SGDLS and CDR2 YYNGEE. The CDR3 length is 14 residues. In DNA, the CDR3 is TGTGCCAGCAGCGTGAGGGTTTGGGGAGATACGCAGTATTTT. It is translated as CASSVRVWGDTQYF.

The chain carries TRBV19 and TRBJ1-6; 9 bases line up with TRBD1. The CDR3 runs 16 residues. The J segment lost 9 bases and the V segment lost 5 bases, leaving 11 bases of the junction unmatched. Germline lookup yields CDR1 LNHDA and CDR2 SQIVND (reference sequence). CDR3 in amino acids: CASSLSGTGISSPLHF. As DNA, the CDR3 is TGTGCCAGTAGTCTCTCCGGGACAGGGATATCTTCACCCCTCCACTTT.

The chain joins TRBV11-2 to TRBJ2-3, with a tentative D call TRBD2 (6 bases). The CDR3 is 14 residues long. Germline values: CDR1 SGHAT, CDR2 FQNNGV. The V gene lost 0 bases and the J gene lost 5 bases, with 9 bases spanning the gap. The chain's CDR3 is CASSLEREVDTQYF. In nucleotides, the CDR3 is TGTGCCAGCAGCTTAGAGCGGGAAGTAGATACGCAGTATTTT.

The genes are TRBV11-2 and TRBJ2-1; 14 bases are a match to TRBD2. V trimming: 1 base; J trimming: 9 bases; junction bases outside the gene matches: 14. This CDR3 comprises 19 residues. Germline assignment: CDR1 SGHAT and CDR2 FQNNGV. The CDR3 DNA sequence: TGTGCCAGCAGCTTAGTCCCCCGACTAGCGGGAGGGCGGAGCGGTGAGCAGTTCTTC. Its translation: CASSLVPRLAGGRSGEQFF.

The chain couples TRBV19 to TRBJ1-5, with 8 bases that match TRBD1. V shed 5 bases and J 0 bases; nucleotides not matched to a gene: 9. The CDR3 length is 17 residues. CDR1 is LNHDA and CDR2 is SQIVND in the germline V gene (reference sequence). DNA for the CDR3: TGTGCCAGTAGTTTCACCTCAGGGGGCTATAGCAATCAGCCCCAGCATTTT. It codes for CASSFTSGGYSNQPQHF.

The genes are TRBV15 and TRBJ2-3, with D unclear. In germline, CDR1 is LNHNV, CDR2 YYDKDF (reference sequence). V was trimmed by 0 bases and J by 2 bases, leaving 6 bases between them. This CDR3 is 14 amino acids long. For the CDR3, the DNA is TGTGCCACCAGCAGAGATTCCGTCACAGATACGCAGTATTTT. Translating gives CATSRDSVTDTQYF.

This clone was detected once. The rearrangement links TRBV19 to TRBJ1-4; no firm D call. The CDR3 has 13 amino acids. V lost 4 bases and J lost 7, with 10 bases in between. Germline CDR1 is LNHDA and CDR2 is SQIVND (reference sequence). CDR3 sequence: CASSTTRPEKLFF. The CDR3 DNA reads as TGTGCCAGTAGTACAACACGTCCTGAAAAACTGTTTTTT.

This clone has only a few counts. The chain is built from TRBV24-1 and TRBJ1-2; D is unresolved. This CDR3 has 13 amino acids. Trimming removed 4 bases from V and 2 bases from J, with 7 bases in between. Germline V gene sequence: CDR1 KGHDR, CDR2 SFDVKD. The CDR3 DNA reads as TGTGCCACCAGTGAGGGCCTGAACTATGGCTACACCTTC. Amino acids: CATSEGLNYGYTF.

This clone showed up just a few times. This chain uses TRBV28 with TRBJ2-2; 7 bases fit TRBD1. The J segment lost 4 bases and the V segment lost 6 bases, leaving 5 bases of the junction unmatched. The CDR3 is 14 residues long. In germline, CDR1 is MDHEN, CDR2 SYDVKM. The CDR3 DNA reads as TGTGCCAGCAGGTCCTCAGGGGGCACCGGGGAGCTGTTTTTT. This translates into CASRSSGGTGELFF.

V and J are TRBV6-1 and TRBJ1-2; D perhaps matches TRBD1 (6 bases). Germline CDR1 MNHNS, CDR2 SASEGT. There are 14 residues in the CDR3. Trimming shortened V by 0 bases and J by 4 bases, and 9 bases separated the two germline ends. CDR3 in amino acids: CASSEAGGAYGYTF. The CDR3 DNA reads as TGTGCCAGCAGTGAAGCAGGGGGAGCCTATGGCTACACCTTC.

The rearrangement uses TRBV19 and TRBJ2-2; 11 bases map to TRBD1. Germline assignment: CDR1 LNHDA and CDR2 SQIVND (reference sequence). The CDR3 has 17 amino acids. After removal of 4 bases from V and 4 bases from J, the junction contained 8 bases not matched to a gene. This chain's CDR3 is CASSKRHGTGGTGELFF. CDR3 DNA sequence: TGTGCCAGTAGTAAACGCCACGGGACAGGGGGCACCGGGGAGCTGTTTTTT. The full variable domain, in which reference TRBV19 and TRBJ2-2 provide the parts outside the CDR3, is DGGITQSPKYLFRKEGQNVTLSCEQNLNHDAMYWYRQDPGQGLRLIYYSQIVNDFQKGDIAEGYSVSREKKESFPLTVTSAQKNPTAFYLCASSKRHGTGGTGELFFGEGSRLTVL.

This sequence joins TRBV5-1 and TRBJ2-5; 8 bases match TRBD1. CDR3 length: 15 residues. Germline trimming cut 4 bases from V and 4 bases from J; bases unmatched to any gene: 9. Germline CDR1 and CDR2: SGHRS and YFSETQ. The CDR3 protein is CASSLSQGAGETQYF. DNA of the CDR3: TGCGCCAGCAGCCTGAGCCAGGGGGCCGGAGAGACCCAGTACTTC.

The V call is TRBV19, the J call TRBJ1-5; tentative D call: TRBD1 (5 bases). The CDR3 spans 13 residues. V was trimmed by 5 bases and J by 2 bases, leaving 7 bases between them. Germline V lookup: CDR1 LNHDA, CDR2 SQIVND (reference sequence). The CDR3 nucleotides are TGTGCCAGTAGTGCACAGGGCAATCAGCCCCAGCATTTT. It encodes CASSAQGNQPQHF.

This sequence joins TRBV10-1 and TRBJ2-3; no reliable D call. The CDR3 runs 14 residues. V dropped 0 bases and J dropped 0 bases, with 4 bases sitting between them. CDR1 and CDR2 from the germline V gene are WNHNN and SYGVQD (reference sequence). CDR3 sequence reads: CASSESISTDTQYF. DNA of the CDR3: TGCGCCAGCAGTGAGTCTATTAGCACAGATACGCAGTATTTT.

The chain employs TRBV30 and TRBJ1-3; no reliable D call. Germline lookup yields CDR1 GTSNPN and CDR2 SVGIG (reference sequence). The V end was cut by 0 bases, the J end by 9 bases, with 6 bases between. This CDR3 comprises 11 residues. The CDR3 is CAWSVHGTIYF. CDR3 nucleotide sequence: TGTGCCTGGAGTGTACATGGCACCATATATTTT. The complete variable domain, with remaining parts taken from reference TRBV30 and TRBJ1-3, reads SQTIHQWPATLVQPVGSPLSLECTVEGTSNPNLYWYRQAAGRGLQLLFYSVGIGQISSEVPQNLSASRPQDRQFILSSKKLLLSDSGFYLCAWSVHGTIYFGEGSWLTVV.

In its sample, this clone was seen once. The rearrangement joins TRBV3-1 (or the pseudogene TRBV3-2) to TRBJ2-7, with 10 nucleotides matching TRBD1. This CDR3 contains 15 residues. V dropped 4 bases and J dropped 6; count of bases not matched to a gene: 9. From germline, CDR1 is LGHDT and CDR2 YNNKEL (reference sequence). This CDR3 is CASSPQGTGAGEQYF. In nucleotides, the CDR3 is TGTGCCAGCAGCCCCCAGGGGACAGGGGCGGGCGAGCAGTACTTC.

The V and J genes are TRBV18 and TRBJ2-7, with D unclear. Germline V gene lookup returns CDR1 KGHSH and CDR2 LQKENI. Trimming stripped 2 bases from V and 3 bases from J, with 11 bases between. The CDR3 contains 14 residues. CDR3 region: CASSPTFPSYEQYF. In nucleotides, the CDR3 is TGTGCCAGCTCACCAACCTTTCCGAGCTACGAGCAGTACTTC.

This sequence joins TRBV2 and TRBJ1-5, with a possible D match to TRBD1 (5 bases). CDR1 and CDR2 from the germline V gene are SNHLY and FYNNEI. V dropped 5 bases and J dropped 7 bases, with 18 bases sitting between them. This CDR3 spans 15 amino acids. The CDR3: CASSQTRGAGQPQHF. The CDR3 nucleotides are TGTGCCAGCAGTCAGACCCGCGGGGCAGGCCAGCCCCAGCATTTT.

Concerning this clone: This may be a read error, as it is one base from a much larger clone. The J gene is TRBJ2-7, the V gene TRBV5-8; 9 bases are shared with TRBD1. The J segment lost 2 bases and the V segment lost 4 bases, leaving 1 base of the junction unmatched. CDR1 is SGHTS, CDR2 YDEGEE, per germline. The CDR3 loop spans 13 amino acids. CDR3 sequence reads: CASSRTGAYEQYF. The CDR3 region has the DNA TGTGCCAGCAGCAGGACAGGGGCCTACGAGCAGTACTTC.

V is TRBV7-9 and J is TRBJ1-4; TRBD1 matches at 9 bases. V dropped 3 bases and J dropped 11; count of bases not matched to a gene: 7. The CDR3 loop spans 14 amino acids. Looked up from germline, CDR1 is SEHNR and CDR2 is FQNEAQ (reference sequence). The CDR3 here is CASSLDRTGAKLFF. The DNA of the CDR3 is TGTGCCAGCAGCTTGGATCGGACAGGGGCGAAACTGTTTTTT.